This TCR beta chain was found in a study of siplizumab effects on memory and regulatory T cells. Of note for this clone: Its specificity is not known.

Study observations and caveats: The authors could not assign a naive or memory phenotype to roughly 75-95% of proliferating CD4+ or CD8+ clones.

The V end lost 3 bases, the J end lost 7 bases, and 19 bases lay between the germline ends. This CDR3 is 15 amino acids long. The germline CDR1 and CDR2 sequences are SGDLS and YYNGEE. Per sample, around 100,000 TCR templates were assayed. The data were produced by immunoSEQ multiplex PCR, yet TCRdb's version contains in-frame clones alone and is incomplete. The profile shows about 40,000 clones, around 92% of them singletons. This receptor was taken from a human donor in good health. The sequenced sample was naive CD4+ T cells sorted from blood. V usage is TRBV9 and J usage is TRBJ1-1, with D unclear. The DNA for the CDR3 is TGTGCCAGCAGCGCCGCGGACGGAGTTATTGGTGAAGCTTTCTTT. Protein product: CASSAADGVIGEAFF.